Following are 18 T cell receptor beta chains from one sample sequenced in a study of cytomegalovirus exposure and HLA in healthy donors (dated by TCRdb to the late 2010s). Library construction relied on the immunoSEQ multiplex PCR assay. Not all clones reach the TCRdb copy of this immuneACCESS table, which keeps in-frame sequences only. Checked studies attribute under half of the gap to unresolved V genes and leave the rest unexplained. Within this sample are about 43,000 clones, with about 93% of them counted one time only. Of the sample, less than 6.5% falls within the top ten clones. The material sequenced was PBMCs. Receptors originate from a man younger than 30 in good health and CMV-seronegative.

This chain joins TRBV29-1 and TRBJ1-1; 9 bases fit TRBD1. This CDR3 contains 14 residues. Germline CDR1 and CDR2: SQVTM and ANQGSEA. V was pared by 7 bases and J by 2 bases, with 8 bases of the junction left unmatched. The CDR3, as DNA: TGCAGCGCGGACAGGGGTGACGTAAACACTGAAGCTTTCTTT. It is translated as CSADRGDVNTEAFF.

The chain has TRBV7-9 and TRBJ2-7; 7 bases align to TRBD2. V trimming: 2 bases; J trimming: 7 bases; junction bases outside the gene matches: 5. Germline V gives CDR1 SEHNR, CDR2 FQNEAQ (reference sequence). This CDR3 region has 13 residues. Here the CDR3 reads CASSLTSVSEQYF. The CDR3 nucleotides read TGTGCCAGCAGCTTAACTAGCGTGAGTGAGCAGTACTTC.

The chain recombines TRBV19 with TRBJ2-3; 8 bases fit TRBD2. The J segment lost 3 bases and the V segment lost 4 bases, leaving 9 bases of the junction unmatched. CDR1 and CDR2 (germline): LNHDA, SQIVND (reference sequence). This CDR3 has 16 residues. The CDR3 coding sequence is TGTGCCAGTAGTACCCTTAGCGGGATCGGGACAGATACGCAGTATTTT. Translated: CASSTLSGIGTDTQYF.

The chain joins TRBV18 to TRBJ1-5, with TRBD1 matching 10 bases. The germline CDR1 and CDR2 sequences are KGHSH and LQKENI. With V trimmed by 2 bases and J by 6 bases, 4 bases remained unmatched. The CDR3 consists of 15 residues. CDR3 DNA sequence: TGTGCCAGCTCACCAGGACAGGGGGTTGTTCAGCCCCAGCATTTT. This translates into CASSPGQGVVQPQHF. The full variable domain, with the rest looked up from reference TRBV18 and TRBJ1-5, is NAGVMQNPRHLVRRRGQEARLRCSPMKGHSHVYWYRQLPEEGLKFMVYLQKENIIDESGMPKERFSAEFPKEGPSILRIQQVVRGDSAAYFCASSPGQGVVQPQHFGDGTRLSIL.

The gene calls are TRBV5-5 and TRBJ1-1; D not certain. The germline gives CDR1 SGHKS, CDR2 YYEKEE (reference sequence). V was clipped by 1 base and J by 3 bases, with 10 bases between them. The CDR3 consists of 14 residues. The DNA for the CDR3 is TGTGCCAGCAGCTTGAATGGGCAAGACACTGAAGCTTTCTTT. This sequence encodes CASSLNGQDTEAFF.

This chain links TRBV7-2 with TRBJ2-5, with a weak D call TRBD2 (6 bases). CDR1 SGHTA and CDR2 FQGNSA come from the germline V gene. CDR3 length: 14 amino acids. Trimming took 2 bases from V and 0 from J, leaving 7 bases between them. CDR3 nucleotide sequence: TGTGCCAGCAGCTTACGGACTAACCAAGAGACCCAGTACTTC. It translates to CASSLRTNQETQYF.

The chain has TRBV11-2 and TRBJ2-7; tentatively, D is TRBD2 (5 bases). CDR1 and CDR2 from the germline V gene are SGHAT and FQNNGV. This CDR3 contains 13 residues. V was cut by 1 base and J by 3 bases, with 7 bases left in between. CDR3 residues: CASSLAGFYEQYF. CDR3 coding DNA: TGTGCCAGCAGCTTAGCGGGGTTCTACGAGCAGTACTTC.

The gene calls are TRBV27 and TRBJ2-6; no definite D call. This CDR3 contains 15 residues. The germline V gene has CDR1 MNHEY and CDR2 SMNVEV (reference sequence). Trimming stripped 5 bases from V and 0 bases from J, with 8 bases between. The CDR3 loop is CASSLHYSGANVLTF. The CDR3, as DNA: TGTGCCAGCAGTCTACACTACTCTGGGGCCAACGTCCTGACTTTC.

V gene TRBV28 combines with J gene TRBJ2-7, with TRBD1 identical over 8 bases. Trimming took 6 bases from V and 2 from J; bases not matched to a gene: 9. CDR3 length: 15 residues. The germline V gene has CDR1 MDHEN and CDR2 SYDVKM. CDR3 residues: CASRPGTGGTYEQYF. The CDR3 DNA follows: TGTGCCAGCAGACCCGGGACAGGAGGTACCTACGAGCAGTACTTC. Looking up the rest from reference TRBV28 and TRBJ2-7 gives the full variable domain: DVKVTQSSRYLVKRTGEKVFLECVQDMDHENMFWYRQDPGLGLRLIYFSYDVKMKEKGDIPEGYSVSREKKERFSLILESASTNQTSMYLCASRPGTGGTYEQYFGPGTRLTVT.

J is TRBJ2-7 and V is TRBV9; 8 bases are a match to TRBD2. Germline V gene data show CDR1 as SGDLS and CDR2 as YYNGEE. V was clipped by 1 base and J by 0 bases; unmatched bases: 3. The CDR3 sequence is 15 residues long. CDR3 sequence (DNA): TGTGCCAGCAGCGTACTAAGCGGGAGCTCCTACGAGCAGTACTTC. It codes for CASSVLSGSSYEQYF.

This clone was seen a handful of times. V is TRBV2 and J is TRBJ2-3; unclear D gene. CDR1 and CDR2 (germline): SNHLY, FYNNEI. The CDR3 is made up of 15 amino acids. Trimming left V 7 bases short and J 1 base short, with 15 bases between. CDR3 sequence (DNA): TGTGCCAGCAAAATGAGGTTCTTTGGCACAGATACGCAGTATTTT. This sequence encodes CASKMRFFGTDTQYF.

The CDR3 loop is CASSLAGVNTEAFF. The CDR3 DNA follows: TGTGCCAGCAGCTTGGCAGGGGTGAACACTGAAGCTTTCTTT. The gene calls are TRBV11-2 and TRBJ1-1; D is perhaps TRBD1 (6 bases). Germline V gives CDR1 SGHAT, CDR2 FQNNGV. CDR3 length equals 14 residues. The V end was cut by 3 bases, the J end by 0 bases, with 8 bases between. The full variable domain, completed using reference TRBV11-2 and TRBJ1-1, is EAGVAQSPRYKIIEKRQSVAFWCNPISGHATLYWYQQILGQGPKLLIQFQNNGVVDDSQLPKDRFSAERLKGVDSTLKIQPAKLEDSAVYLCASSLAGVNTEAFFGQGTRLTVV.

V is TRBV6-1 and J is TRBJ2-1, with TRBD2 identical over 9 bases. The germline CDR1 and CDR2 sequences are MNHNS and SASEGT. The trim removed 4 bases at V and 0 bases at J, leaving 10 bases unmatched. The CDR3 loop spans 18 amino acids. The chain's CDR3 is CASSAAGTSRRSYNEQFF. The CDR3 nucleotides are TGTGCCAGCAGTGCCGCCGGGACTAGCAGACGCTCCTACAATGAGCAGTTCTTC.

The chain joins TRBV7-9 to TRBJ2-2, with 8 bases matching TRBD1. V shed 5 bases and J 5 bases; nucleotides not matched to a gene: 4. CDR3 length: 14 residues. Per germline, CDR1 SEHNR and CDR2 FQNEAQ (reference sequence). The CDR3 DNA is TGTGCCAGCAGCCTCCGACAGGGGACCGGGGAGCTGTTTTTT. Its protein is CASSLRQGTGELFF.

The gene calls are TRBV27 and TRBJ1-3; D is possibly TRBD1 (6 bases). CDR3 length: 15 amino acids. The V end lost 5 bases, the J end lost 0 bases, and 11 bases lay between the germline ends. The germline V gene encodes CDR1 MNHEY and CDR2 SMNVEV (reference sequence). The CDR3 DNA reads as TGTGCCAGCAGTGTCCAGGGGACCTCTGGAAACACCATATATTTT. Its translation: CASSVQGTSGNTIYF.

The chain joins TRBV6-6 to TRBJ2-7; 10 bases fit TRBD1. Per germline, CDR1 MNHNY and CDR2 SVGAGI (reference sequence). The CDR3 length is 15 residues. J gave up 5 bases and V 4 bases, and 8 bases lay outside the gene matches. CDR3 loop: CASSSSTGGTDEQYF. CDR3 bases: TGTGCCAGCAGTTCCTCGACAGGGGGCACGGACGAGCAGTACTTC.

The chain employs TRBV6-6 and TRBJ1-2, with 9 bases matching TRBD1. Germline-derived CDR1 and CDR2 are MNHNY and SVGAGI (reference sequence). The length of the CDR3 is 12 residues. Unmatched junction bases numbered 6, after V lost 11 bases and J lost 5 bases. The CDR3 protein is CAADRGGYGYTF. In DNA form, the CDR3 reads TGTGCCGCGGACAGGGGCGGGTATGGCTACACCTTC.

On this clone: Additional DNA sequences in this sample encode the identical CDR3. This rearrangement joins TRBV27 to TRBJ2-7; the match to TRBD1 covers 8 bases. The germline CDR1 and CDR2 sequences are MNHEY and SMNVEV (reference sequence). V lost 6 bases, J lost 3 bases, and 4 bases stayed unmatched. This CDR3 region has 13 residues. CDR3 sequence (DNA): TGTGCCAGCAGCCTGACAGGGGACTACGAGCAGTACTTC. It specifies CASSLTGDYEQYF.